What follows is one T cell receptor beta chain and its context. Extracted RNA was reverse transcribed, and the resulting cDNA served as sequencing template. TCRdb keeps only in-frame clones here, not all; method: immunoSEQ multiplex PCR. The sample records roughly 150,000 clones, more than 75% being singletons. The sample belongs to a study of CD8+ T cells in alopecia areata. V was clipped by 2 bases and J by 6 bases, with 10 bases between them. Germline-derived CDR1 and CDR2 are GTSNPN and SVGIG (reference sequence). The CDR3 runs to 13 residues. This specimen was CD8+ T cells sorted from blood, taken at week 0. This receptor was obtained from a human donor with alopecia areata. V and J are TRBV30 and TRBJ2-2; D is unclear. The CDR3 sequence: CAWSPTLPGELFF. CDR3 sequence (DNA): TGTGCCTGGAGTCCCACCCTCCCCGGGGAGCTGTTTTTT.